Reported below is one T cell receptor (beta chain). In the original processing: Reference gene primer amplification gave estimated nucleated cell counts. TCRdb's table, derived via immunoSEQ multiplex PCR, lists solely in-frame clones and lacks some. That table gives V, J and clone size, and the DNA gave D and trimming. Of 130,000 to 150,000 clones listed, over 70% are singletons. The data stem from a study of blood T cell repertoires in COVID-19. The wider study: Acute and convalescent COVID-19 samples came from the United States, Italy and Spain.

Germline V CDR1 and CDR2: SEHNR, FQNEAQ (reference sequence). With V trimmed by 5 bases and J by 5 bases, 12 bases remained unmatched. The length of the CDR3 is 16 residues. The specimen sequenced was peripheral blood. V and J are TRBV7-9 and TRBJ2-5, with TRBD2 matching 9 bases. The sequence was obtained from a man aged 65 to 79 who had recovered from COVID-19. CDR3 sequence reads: CASSPRGAGGLETQYF. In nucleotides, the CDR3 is TGTGCCAGCAGCCCCCGAGGGGCGGGAGGGCTTGAGACCCAGTACTTC.